Listed below are T cell receptor beta chains from one sample, sequenced in a study of blood T cell repertoires in COVID-19. The method was immunoSEQ multiplex PCR; TCRdb's version includes in-frame clones alone and lacks a portion of them. In the table there are roughly 250,000 clones, approximately 87% of which are singletons. The sequencing input was peripheral blood. Every receptor here comes from a human donor in a cohort sampled during active COVID-19. Both conserved end residues are part of each CDR3. Each record gives: J gene, clone size, V gene, D gene, CDR3 protein, CDR3 DNA. D genes are given only for firm matches. Clone size appears in some rows only: once, few, many, or a class for an expanded clone.

j_gene: TRBJ1-5; abundance: -; v_gene: TRBV6-2/TRBV6-3; d_gene: -; CDR3aa: CASSKPPGAGNQPQHF; CDR3nt: TGTGCCAGCAGTAAACCCCCAGGGGCTGGCAATCAGCCCCAGCATTTT
j_gene: TRBJ1-3; abundance: -; v_gene: TRBV9; d_gene: -; CDR3aa: CASSTRVSGNTIYF; CDR3nt: TGTGCCAGCAGCACCAGGGTATCAGGAAACACCATATATTTT
j_gene: TRBJ2-5; abundance: -; v_gene: TRBV5-1; d_gene: TRBD1; CDR3aa: CASSLVPQGENNQYF; CDR3nt: TGCGCCAGCAGCTTGGTTCCACAGGGGGAAAATAACCAGTACTTC
j_gene: TRBJ2-2; abundance: -; v_gene: TRBV19; d_gene: TRBD1; CDR3aa: CASRQTGMANTGELFF; CDR3nt: TGTGCCAGTAGGCAGACAGGGATGGCTAACACCGGGGAGCTGTTTTTT
j_gene: TRBJ2-7; abundance: -; v_gene: TRBV28; d_gene: TRBD2; CDR3aa: CASSSGPPGLAGGEQYF; CDR3nt: TGTGCCAGCAGTTCTGGGCCCCCAGGACTAGCGGGAGGCGAGCAGTACTTC
j_gene: TRBJ2-5; abundance: -; v_gene: TRBV4-2; d_gene: TRBD2; CDR3aa: CASSQDLLTGGYQETQYF; CDR3nt: TGTGCCAGCAGCCAAGATCTCCTAACGGGGGGGTACCAAGAGACCCAGTACTTC
j_gene: TRBJ1-5; abundance: -; v_gene: TRBV18; d_gene: TRBD1; CDR3aa: CASSVTGGDQPQHF; CDR3nt: TGTGCCAGCTCAGTAACAGGGGGCGATCAGCCCCAGCATTTT
j_gene: TRBJ2-7; abundance: -; v_gene: TRBV5-6; d_gene: TRBD1; CDR3aa: CASSFSGTGKYEQYF; CDR3nt: TGTGCCAGCAGCTTTTCCGGGACAGGAAAGTACGAGCAGTACTTC
j_gene: TRBJ2-4; abundance: -; v_gene: TRBV14; d_gene: -; CDR3aa: CASSQEAGRGNIQYF; CDR3nt: TGTGCCAGCAGCCAAGAGGCGGGACGGGGGAACATTCAGTACTTC
j_gene: TRBJ2-3; abundance: -; v_gene: TRBV6-5; d_gene: TRBD2; CDR3aa: CASSYFSGGASDTQYF; CDR3nt: TGTGCCAGCAGTTACTTTAGCGGGGGGGCGTCTGATACGCAGTATTTT
j_gene: TRBJ1-5; abundance: -; v_gene: TRBV28; d_gene: -; CDR3aa: CASSLPGGNQPQHF; CDR3nt: TGTGCCAGCAGCCTCCCGGGTGGCAATCAGCCCCAGCATTTT
j_gene: TRBJ2-3; abundance: -; v_gene: TRBV28; d_gene: TRBD2; CDR3aa: CASSLWSVGGGDASTDTQYF; CDR3nt: TGTGCCAGCAGTTTATGGTCGGTGGGCGGGGGGGATGCTAGCACAGATACGCAGTATTTT
j_gene: TRBJ2-7; abundance: once; v_gene: TRBV4-3; d_gene: TRBD2; CDR3aa: CASSQVAGANYEQYF; CDR3nt: TGCGCCAGCAGCCAAGTAGCGGGGGCCAATTACGAGCAGTACTTC
j_gene: TRBJ2-2; abundance: once; v_gene: TRBV10-3; d_gene: TRBD2; CDR3aa: CAISVTSGRKTGELFF; CDR3nt: TGTGCCATCAGTGTGACTAGCGGGAGGAAGACCGGGGAGCTGTTTTTT
j_gene: TRBJ2-7; abundance: -; v_gene: TRBV7-2; d_gene: TRBD1; CDR3aa: CASSPRTGGYEQYF; CDR3nt: TGTGCCAGCAGCCCGCGGACAGGAGGATACGAGCAGTACTTC
j_gene: TRBJ2-1; abundance: -; v_gene: TRBV5-6; d_gene: TRBD2; CDR3aa: CASTGTSGVNEQFF; CDR3nt: TGTGCCAGCACCGGGACTAGCGGGGTCAATGAGCAGTTCTTC
j_gene: TRBJ1-2; abundance: -; v_gene: TRBV19; d_gene: TRBD1; CDR3aa: CASSPIAGQGRYGYTF; CDR3nt: TGTGCCAGTAGCCCAATCGCGGGACAGGGCCGCTATGGCTACACCTTC
j_gene: TRBJ2-7; abundance: -; v_gene: TRBV5-4; d_gene: TRBD2; CDR3aa: CASSYNRGTNYEQYF; CDR3nt: TGTGCCAGCAGTTATAACCGCGGGACTAACTACGAGCAGTACTTC
j_gene: TRBJ2-7; abundance: -; v_gene: TRBV28; d_gene: TRBD1; CDR3aa: CASSLFGQGGSSYEQYF; CDR3nt: TGTGCCAGCAGTTTATTTGGACAGGGGGGAAGCTCCTACGAGCAGTACTTC
j_gene: TRBJ1-4; abundance: -; v_gene: TRBV5-1; d_gene: -; CDR3aa: CASRSGAGREKLFF; CDR3nt: TGCGCCAGCAGGTCCGGGGCGGGAAGGGAAAAACTGTTTTTT
j_gene: TRBJ1-2; abundance: -; v_gene: TRBV6-6; d_gene: -; CDR3aa: CASSLGPQHNYGYTF; CDR3nt: TGTGCCAGCAGTTTGGGCCCACAACACAACTATGGCTACACCTTC
j_gene: TRBJ1-1; abundance: many; v_gene: TRBV7-9; d_gene: TRBD1; CDR3aa: CASSLGRQGAMNTEAFF; CDR3nt: TGTGCCAGCAGCCTCGGGCGACAGGGGGCGATGAACACTGAAGCTTTCTTT
j_gene: TRBJ2-7; abundance: -; v_gene: TRBV2; d_gene: TRBD1; CDR3aa: CASRRQGTGYEQYF; CDR3nt: TGTGCCAGCCGCCGACAGGGTACCGGCTACGAGCAGTACTTC
j_gene: TRBJ1-5; abundance: once; v_gene: TRBV6-5; d_gene: -; CDR3aa: CATNARDTYQPQHF; CDR3nt: TGTGCCACCAATGCTAGGGACACCTATCAGCCCCAGCATTTT
j_gene: TRBJ2-7; abundance: -; v_gene: TRBV27; d_gene: -; CDR3aa: CASSLYGAYEQYF; CDR3nt: TGTGCCAGCAGTTTATACGGAGCCTACGAGCAGTACTTC
j_gene: TRBJ2-2; abundance: -; v_gene: TRBV6-1; d_gene: -; CDR3aa: CASSEGTPNTGELFF; CDR3nt: TGTGCCAGCAGTGAAGGGACACCAAACACCGGGGAGCTGTTTTTT
j_gene: TRBJ2-5; abundance: -; v_gene: TRBV7-8; d_gene: -; CDR3aa: CASSFTEVETQYF; CDR3nt: TGTGCCAGCAGCTTCACTGAGGTGGAGACCCAGTACTTC
j_gene: TRBJ2-7; abundance: once; v_gene: TRBV5-1; d_gene: TRBD2; CDR3aa: CASKGLAGARYEQYF; CDR3nt: TGCGCCAGCAAAGGACTAGCGGGAGCTCGGTACGAGCAGTACTTC
j_gene: TRBJ1-1; abundance: few; v_gene: TRBV15; d_gene: TRBD1; CDR3aa: CATSRTGVYMNTEAFF; CDR3nt: TGTGCCACCAGCAGAACAGGGGTCTACATGAACACTGAAGCTTTCTTT
j_gene: TRBJ2-5; abundance: -; v_gene: TRBV2; d_gene: -; CDR3aa: CASSASGPTPQETQYF; CDR3nt: TGTGCCAGCAGTGCCAGCGGGCCGACCCCCCAAGAGACCCAGTACTTC
j_gene: TRBJ1-2; abundance: -; v_gene: TRBV5-1; d_gene: -; CDR3aa: CASSLAADRGYGYTF; CDR3nt: TGCGCCAGCAGCTTGGCGGCAGACCGGGGCTATGGCTACACCTTC
j_gene: TRBJ2-7; abundance: -; v_gene: TRBV7-2; d_gene: -; CDR3aa: CASSLDPYEQYF; CDR3nt: TGTGCCAGCAGCTTAGATCCGTACGAGCAGTACTTC
j_gene: TRBJ1-1; abundance: -; v_gene: TRBV29-1; d_gene: -; CDR3aa: CSATERRSDMNTEAFF; CDR3nt: TGCAGCGCTACGGAGCGGCGTAGCGATATGAACACTGAAGCTTTCTTT
j_gene: TRBJ1-3; abundance: -; v_gene: TRBV27; d_gene: -; CDR3aa: CASRSTGAGNTIYF; CDR3nt: TGTGCCAGCAGGTCGACAGGTGCTGGAAACACCATATATTTT
j_gene: TRBJ2-7; abundance: once; v_gene: TRBV11-2; d_gene: -; CDR3aa: CASSLGGRDDEQYF; CDR3nt: TGTGCCAGCAGCTTAGGGGGGCGCGACGACGAGCAGTACTTC
j_gene: TRBJ2-7; abundance: -; v_gene: TRBV6-5; d_gene: -; CDR3aa: CASSRYRLIYEQYF; CDR3nt: TGTGCCAGCAGTCGTTACAGGTTAATCTACGAGCAGTACTTC
j_gene: TRBJ2-4; abundance: -; v_gene: TRBV19; d_gene: -; CDR3aa: CASSMVVFGKNIQYF; CDR3nt: TGTGCCAGTAGTATGGTGGTTTTCGGCAAAAACATTCAGTACTTC
j_gene: TRBJ2-1; abundance: -; v_gene: TRBV28; d_gene: -; CDR3aa: CASSYLDTLGSYNEQFF; CDR3nt: TGTGCCAGCAGCTACCTGGACACTCTTGGCTCCTACAATGAGCAGTTCTTC
j_gene: TRBJ2-2; abundance: -; v_gene: TRBV4-1; d_gene: -; CDR3aa: CASSRRLGELFF; CDR3nt: TGCGCCAGCAGCCGACGACTAGGGGAGCTGTTTTTT
j_gene: TRBJ2-7; abundance: few; v_gene: TRBV19; d_gene: TRBD1; CDR3aa: CASSAVGQGLYEQYF; CDR3nt: TGTGCCAGTAGTGCCGTGGGACAGGGTCTCTACGAGCAGTACTTC
j_gene: TRBJ2-7; abundance: few; v_gene: TRBV6-5; d_gene: TRBD1; CDR3aa: CATADRGHSYEQYF; CDR3nt: TGTGCCACCGCGGACAGGGGACACTCGTACGAGCAGTACTTC
j_gene: TRBJ2-5; abundance: -; v_gene: TRBV12-3/TRBV12-4; d_gene: -; CDR3aa: CASSSREETQYF; CDR3nt: TGTGCCAGCAGTTCCAGGGAAGAGACCCAGTACTTC
j_gene: TRBJ2-2; abundance: -; v_gene: TRBV7-9; d_gene: -; CDR3aa: CASSRGTENTGELFF; CDR3nt: TGTGCCAGCAGCCGCGGGACAGAGAACACCGGGGAGCTGTTTTTT
j_gene: TRBJ1-5; abundance: -; v_gene: TRBV21-1; d_gene: -; CDR3aa: CASSKALSNQPQHF; CDR3nt: TGTGCCAGCAGCAAAGCGCTATCCAATCAGCCCCAGCATTTT
j_gene: TRBJ1-4; abundance: -; v_gene: TRBV19; d_gene: -; CDR3aa: CASSMTGTNEKLFF; CDR3nt: TGTGCCAGTAGTATGACAGGAACTAATGAAAAACTGTTTTTT
j_gene: TRBJ1-3; abundance: -; v_gene: TRBV12-3/TRBV12-4; d_gene: -; CDR3aa: CASSLLSNTIYF; CDR3nt: TGTGCCAGCAGTTTACTGTCGAACACCATATATTTT
j_gene: TRBJ2-7; abundance: many; v_gene: TRBV3-1/TRBV3-2; d_gene: TRBD2; CDR3aa: CASSRSGIYSEQYF; CDR3nt: TGTGCCAGCAGCCGGAGCGGGATTTACAGCGAGCAGTACTTC
j_gene: TRBJ2-2; abundance: -; v_gene: TRBV3-1/TRBV3-2; d_gene: TRBD2; CDR3aa: CASSQSSGSGTGELFF; CDR3nt: TGTGCCAGCAGCCAATCTAGCGGGAGTGGGACCGGGGAGCTGTTTTTT
j_gene: TRBJ2-3; abundance: once; v_gene: TRBV6-6; d_gene: TRBD2; CDR3aa: CASSRYLGLAGDTQYF; CDR3nt: TGTGCCAGCAGTCGATATCTGGGACTAGCGGGGGATACGCAGTATTTT
j_gene: TRBJ1-6; abundance: -; v_gene: TRBV24-1; d_gene: TRBD1; CDR3aa: CATSDWTTGAYNSPLHF; CDR3nt: TGTGCCACCAGTGATTGGACTACAGGGGCTTATAATTCACCCCTCCACTTT
j_gene: TRBJ1-3; abundance: -; v_gene: TRBV9; d_gene: TRBD1; CDR3aa: CASSVLSGQGPGNTIYF; CDR3nt: TGTGCCAGCAGCGTCCTCTCGGGACAGGGTCCAGGAAACACCATATATTTT
j_gene: TRBJ1-2; abundance: -; v_gene: TRBV12-3/TRBV12-4; d_gene: -; CDR3aa: CASSHPGYAF; CDR3nt: TGTGCCAGCAGCCACCCAGGTTACGCCTTC
j_gene: TRBJ2-3; abundance: once; v_gene: TRBV5-1; d_gene: TRBD2; CDR3aa: CASSFTGLFTDTQYF; CDR3nt: TGCGCCAGCAGCTTCACGGGACTATTCACAGATACGCAGTATTTT
j_gene: TRBJ2-3; abundance: -; v_gene: TRBV5-1; d_gene: TRBD2; CDR3aa: CASSLAASGGHRSPDTQYF; CDR3nt: TGCGCCAGCAGCTTGGCGGCTAGCGGGGGCCATCGATCCCCCGATACGCAGTATTTT
j_gene: TRBJ2-1; abundance: -; v_gene: TRBV19; d_gene: -; CDR3aa: CASSITLIYNEQFF; CDR3nt: TGTGCCAGTAGTATAACCCTAATCTACAATGAGCAGTTCTTC
j_gene: TRBJ2-2; abundance: few; v_gene: TRBV10-3; d_gene: TRBD2; CDR3aa: CAISAGAGAGGTGELFF; CDR3nt: TGTGCCATCAGTGCAGGCGCGGGAGCGGGAGGAACCGGGGAGCTGTTTTTT
j_gene: TRBJ2-1; abundance: -; v_gene: TRBV10-1; d_gene: TRBD2; CDR3aa: CASSDSASGLYNEQFF; CDR3nt: TGCGCCAGCAGTGACTCTGCTAGCGGACTATACAATGAGCAGTTCTTC
j_gene: TRBJ1-1; abundance: -; v_gene: TRBV29-1; d_gene: TRBD1; CDR3aa: CSADRGLNTEAFF; CDR3nt: TGCAGCGCAGACAGGGGGCTTAACACTGAAGCTTTCTTT
j_gene: TRBJ1-2; abundance: -; v_gene: TRBV5-1; d_gene: -; CDR3aa: CASSPSPANYGYTF; CDR3nt: TGCGCCAGCTCCCCTTCCCCAGCTAACTATGGCTACACCTTC
j_gene: TRBJ2-7; abundance: -; v_gene: TRBV10-3; d_gene: TRBD1; CDR3aa: CAISRQGAYEQYF; CDR3nt: TGTGCCATCAGTAGACAGGGGGCCTACGAGCAGTACTTC